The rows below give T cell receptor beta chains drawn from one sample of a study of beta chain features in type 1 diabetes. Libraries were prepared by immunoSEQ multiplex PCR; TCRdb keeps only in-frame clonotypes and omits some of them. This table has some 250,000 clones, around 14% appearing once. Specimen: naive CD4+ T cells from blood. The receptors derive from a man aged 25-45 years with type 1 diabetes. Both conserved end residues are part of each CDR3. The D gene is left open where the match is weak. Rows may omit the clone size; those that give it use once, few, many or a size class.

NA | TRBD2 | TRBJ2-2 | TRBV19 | CASSLRTSGGTGELFF | TGTGCCAGTAGTCTCCGGACTAGCGGAGGCACCGGGGAGCTGTTTTTT
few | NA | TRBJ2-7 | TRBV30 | CAWSGLITGSEQYF | TGTGCCTGGAGTGGCCTAATAACAGGGAGCGAGCAGTACTTC
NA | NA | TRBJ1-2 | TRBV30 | CAWDRASGGYTF | TGTGCCTGGGACCGGGCCTCGGGAGGCTACACCTTC
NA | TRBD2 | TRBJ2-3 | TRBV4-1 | CASSQAPGLAGVTDTQYF | TGCGCCAGCAGCCAAGCCCCGGGACTAGCGGGGGTCACAGATACGCAGTATTTT
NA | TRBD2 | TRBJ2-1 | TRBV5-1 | CASSLGGSGGVPYNEQFF | TGCGCCAGCAGCTTGGGTGGTAGCGGGGGGGTCCCCTACAATGAGCAGTTCTTC
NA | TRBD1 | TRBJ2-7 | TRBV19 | CASSDREGYEQYF | TGTGCCAGTAGTGACAGGGAAGGCTACGAGCAGTACTTC
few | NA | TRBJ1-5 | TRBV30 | CAWSGAGAASNQPQHF | TGTGCCTGGAGTGGGGCGGGGGCCGCTAGCAATCAGCCCCAGCATTTT
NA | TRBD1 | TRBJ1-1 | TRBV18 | CASSPLSGQGAAEAFF | TGTGCCAGCTCACCACTTTCGGGACAGGGGGCTGCTGAAGCTTTCTTT
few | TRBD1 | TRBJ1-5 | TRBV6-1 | CASQLNRGRNQPQHF | TGTGCCAGTCAGCTAAACAGGGGGAGAAATCAGCCCCAGCATTTT
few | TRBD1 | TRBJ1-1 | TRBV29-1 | CSVAGQGHTEAFF | TGCAGCGTTGCGGGACAGGGGCATACTGAAGCTTTCTTT
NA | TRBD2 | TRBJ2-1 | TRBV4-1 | CASSDRGWRAGVENEQFF | TGCGCCAGCAGTGACCGGGGCTGGCGAGCGGGGGTGGAGAATGAGCAGTTCTTC
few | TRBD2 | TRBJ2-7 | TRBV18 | CASSPLGGYEQYF | TGTGCCAGCTCACCACTCGGGGGGTACGAGCAGTACTTC
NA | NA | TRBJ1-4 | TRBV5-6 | CASSLKTGVTEKLFF | TGTGCCAGCAGCTTAAAGACAGGAGTAACCGAAAAACTGTTTTTT
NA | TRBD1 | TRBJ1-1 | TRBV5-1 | CASSPGQLLNTEAFF | TGCGCCAGCAGCCCGGGACAGCTCCTGAACACTGAAGCTTTCTTT
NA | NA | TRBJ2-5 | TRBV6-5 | CASSRQHQRETQYF | TGTGCCAGCAGTCGACAGCATCAAAGAGAGACCCAGTACTTC
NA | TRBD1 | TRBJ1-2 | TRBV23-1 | CASSQSREGYRGRKIDGYTF | TGCGCCAGCAGTCAATCCCGTGAGGGTTACAGGGGGCGCAAAATTGACGGCTACACCTTC
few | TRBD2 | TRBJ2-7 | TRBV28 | CASSSSGLAGDEQYF | TGTGCCAGCAGTTCCTCGGGACTAGCGGGAGACGAGCAGTACTTC
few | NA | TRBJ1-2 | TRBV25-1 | CASSAGIGHYGYTF | TGTGCCAGCAGTGCGGGGATAGGACACTATGGCTACACCTTC
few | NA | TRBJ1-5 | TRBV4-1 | CASSQDGGSNQPQHF | TGCGCCAGCAGCCAAGATGGGGGGTCCAATCAGCCCCAGCATTTT
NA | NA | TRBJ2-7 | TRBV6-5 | CASSSGTEGYEQYF | TGTGCCAGCAGCTCCGGGACGGAGGGCTACGAGCAGTACTTC
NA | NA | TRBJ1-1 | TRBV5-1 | CASSLVVNGEAFF | TGCGCCAGCAGCTTGGTGGTGAACGGTGAAGCTTTCTTT
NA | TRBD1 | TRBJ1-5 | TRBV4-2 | CASSQDDRGGGQPQHF | TGTGCCAGCAGCCAGGACGACAGGGGCGGAGGGCAGCCCCAGCATTTT
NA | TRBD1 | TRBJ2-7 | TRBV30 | CAWTTGTALEQYF | TGTGCCTGGACAACCGGGACAGCCCTCGAGCAGTACTTC